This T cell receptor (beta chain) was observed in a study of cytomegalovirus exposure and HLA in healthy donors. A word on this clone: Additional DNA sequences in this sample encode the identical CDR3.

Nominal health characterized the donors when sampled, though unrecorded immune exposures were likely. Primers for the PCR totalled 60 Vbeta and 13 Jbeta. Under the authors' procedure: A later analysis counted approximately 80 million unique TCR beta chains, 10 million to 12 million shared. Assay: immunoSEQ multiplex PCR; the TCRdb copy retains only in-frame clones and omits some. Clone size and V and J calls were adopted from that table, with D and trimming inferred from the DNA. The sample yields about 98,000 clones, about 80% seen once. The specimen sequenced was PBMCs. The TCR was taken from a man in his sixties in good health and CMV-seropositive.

The CDR3 reads CAWNGQVLANYGYTF. In nucleotides, the CDR3 is TGTGCCTGGAATGGACAGGTACTCGCTAACTATGGCTACACCTTC. The chain employs TRBV30 and TRBJ1-2; 7 bases align to TRBD1. The CDR3 runs 15 residues. With 4 bases clipped from V and 0 bases from J, the junction kept 8 bases outside the gene matches. Germline CDR1 GTSNPN, CDR2 SVGIG (reference sequence).